The T cell receptor beta chain under discussion was sequenced for a study of blood T cell repertoires in COVID-19 (dated by TCRdb to the early 2020s). For context, the study as a whole: Samples covering the acute and convalescent phases of COVID-19 were provided by collaborators in the United States, Italy and Spain. The material from the prospective study consisted of cDNA or gDNA derived from T cells, B-cell-depleted T cells, or PBMCs. Where HLA class I and class II types were available, the types were taken from metadata supplied by the sample provider, not from assay-based typing. The dataset comprised deeply sampled blood TCRbeta repertoires from subjects exposed to, actively infected with, or recovered from COVID-19. A de-identified subject ID, COVID-19 status, age in years and sex were almost always included in the sample metadata. A freely available public database, intended as a resource for researchers studying the immune response to SARS-CoV-2, is where the repertoires were released. The samples were drawn from the first 160 participants of the ongoing ImmuneRACE study and from under 1,500 subjects provided by 6 global collaborators. What the authors observed across the whole study: The quantity of clinical and demographic metadata differed by source and by participant and was supplied without curation.

In the prospective study, participants were roughly 18 to 95 years old, resided in around 25 geographic areas of the United States, and were enrolled through a virtual design. In the prospective study, participants were assigned to cohorts based on the clinical history participants reported in a screening survey and a study questionnaire. In the prospective study, whole blood, serum and a nasopharyngeal or oropharyngeal swab were collected from each participant by mobile phlebotomists. Over a 2-month period, participants in the prospective study had the option of providing additional blood draws and questionnaires. Before DNA extraction, prospective study blood samples were shipped either frozen or at room temperature. With regard to this clone: Its antigen target is currently unknown. Per-base qualities were not stored, and no clone one base away is much larger.

V is clipped by 3 bases and J by 8 bases, and the sequence between their germline boundaries is 12 bases long. The CDR1 and CDR2 encoded by the germline V gene are SGHRS and YFSETQ. The CDR3, cysteine through phenylalanine, is 13 amino acids long. The read is trimmed to its CDR3 DNA, 39 bases read in frame from base 1. The immunoSEQ Assay, a bias-controlled multiplex PCR, was used to amplify TCRbeta CDR3 regions from genomic DNA. The authors' analysis ran thus. The number of nucleated cells in each sample was estimated from the amplification of reference gene primers within the assay. To quantify the absolute abundance of each unique TCRbeta CDR3 rearrangement, sequence reads were collapsed and filtered. For each sample, productive Simpson clonality was calculated as the square root of Simpson's diversity index over productive rearrangements. The immuneACCESS repertoire file appears here via TCRdb, limited to in-frame rearrangements. These files lack a portion of the clones; in checked studies, under half of the deficit traces to unresolved V genes, and the cause of the others is not known. D and trimming come from the DNA, and the V and J calls and clone size come from that table. Across this sample there are about 400,000 clones, with 88% seen only once. Of the sample, approximately 2.1% is held by the ten largest clones.

Sequenced input: PBMCs or T cells enriched from blood (not recorded which). The chain couples TRBV5-1 to TRBJ1-3; the D gene cannot be named for sure. The clonotype comes from a woman in her forties with acute COVID-19. The CDR3 region: CASSSQRGDTIYF. The nucleotides are TGCGCCAGCAGCTCGCAACGGGGAGACACCATATATTTT.